This T cell receptor beta chain was sequenced in a study of CD8 T cell repertoires and HIV-1 epitope variants. This clone was counted a few times. Per the germline V gene, CDR1 is SEHNR and CDR2 is FQNEAQ (reference sequence). The CDR3 is made up of 13 amino acids. The V end lost 6 bases, the J end lost 0 bases, and 9 bases lay between the germline ends. Using immunoSEQ multiplex PCR, the repertoire was profiled, and TCRdb retains in-frame clones only, with some absent. The profile shows 90,000 or so clones, 70% to 75% of them singletons. This TCR derives from a male donor with HIV. What was sequenced was uncultured baseline CD8+ T cells from peripheral blood mononuclear cells (PBMCs). The chain combines TRBV7-9 with TRBJ2-7; D is uncertain. CDR3 loop: CASSPRTSYEQYF. In DNA, the CDR3 is TGTGCCAGCAGTCCCCGAACCTCCTACGAGCAGTACTTC.